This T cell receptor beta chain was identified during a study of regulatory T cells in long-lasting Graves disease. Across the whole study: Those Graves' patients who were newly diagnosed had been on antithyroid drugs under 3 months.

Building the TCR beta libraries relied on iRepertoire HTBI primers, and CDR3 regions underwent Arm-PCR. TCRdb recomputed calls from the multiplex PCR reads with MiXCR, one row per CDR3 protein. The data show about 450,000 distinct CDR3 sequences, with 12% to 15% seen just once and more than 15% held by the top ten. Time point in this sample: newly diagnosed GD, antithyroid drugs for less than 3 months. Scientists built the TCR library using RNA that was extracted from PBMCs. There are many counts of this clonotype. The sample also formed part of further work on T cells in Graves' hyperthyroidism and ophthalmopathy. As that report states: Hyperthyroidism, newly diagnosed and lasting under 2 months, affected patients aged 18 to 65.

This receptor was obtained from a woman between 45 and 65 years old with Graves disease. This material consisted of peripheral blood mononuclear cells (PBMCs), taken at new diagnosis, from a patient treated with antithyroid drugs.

The chain's CDR3 is CSHLRGSSYNEQFF. The CDR3 DNA reads as TGCAGCCACTTAAGAGGGAGTAGCTACAATGAGCAGTTCTTC. The rearrangement uses TRBV29-1 and TRBJ2-1; D may be TRBD2 (5 bases). The CDR3 loop spans 14 amino acids. In germline, CDR1 is SQVTM, CDR2 ANQGSEA. V lost 8 bases and J lost 3, with 17 bases in between.